Here is one T cell receptor (beta chain) with its context. The J segment lost 0 bases and the V segment lost 4 bases, leaving 13 bases of the junction unmatched. The CDR3 runs 17 residues. Germline V gives CDR1 SGHRS, CDR2 YFSETQ. Some clones are missing from TCRdb's copy, which holds only in-frame ones; the method was immunoSEQ multiplex PCR. This sample has roughly 46,000 clones, with 94% found just once. This sample was included in a study of T cell changes during pregnancy in multiple sclerosis. The TCR sequence derives from a female donor with multiple sclerosis, enrolled in a pregnancy study. The material was CD8+ T cells from peripheral blood mononuclear cells, obtained in the first trimester of pregnancy. The V gene is TRBV5-1, the J gene TRBJ2-7, with TRBD1 identical over 7 bases. This CDR3 reads CASSPGPQGVLSYEQYF. CDR3 nucleotide sequence: TGCGCCAGCAGCCCGGGCCCCCAGGGGGTTCTCTCCTACGAGCAGTACTTC.